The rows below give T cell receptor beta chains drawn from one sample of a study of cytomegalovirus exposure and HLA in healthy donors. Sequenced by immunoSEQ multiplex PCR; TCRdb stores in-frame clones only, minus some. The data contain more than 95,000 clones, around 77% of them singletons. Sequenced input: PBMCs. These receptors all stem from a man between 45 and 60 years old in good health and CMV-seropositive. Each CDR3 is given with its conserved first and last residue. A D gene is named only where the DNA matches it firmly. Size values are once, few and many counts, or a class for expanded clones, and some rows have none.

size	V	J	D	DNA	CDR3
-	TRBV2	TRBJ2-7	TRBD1	TGTGCCAGCGGACAGGACAGTCTGACCTACGAGCAGTACTTC	CASGQDSLTYEQYF
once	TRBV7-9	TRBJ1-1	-	TGTGCCAGCAGTACACCAAAGGGCCTAGGGAGGGCTTTCTTT	CASSTPKGLGRAFF
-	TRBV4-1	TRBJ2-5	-	TGCGCCAGCAGCCAAGGGACAGCGTCGAGGGAGACCCAGTACTTC	CASSQGTASRETQYF
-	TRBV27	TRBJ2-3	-	TGTGCCAGCAGTTTATCCCTCTTCGATACGCAGTATTTT	CASSLSLFDTQYF
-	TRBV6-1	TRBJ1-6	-	TGTGCCAGCAGGCTCCTCACGGGTAATTCACCCCTCCACTTT	CASRLLTGNSPLHF
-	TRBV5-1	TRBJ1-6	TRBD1	TGCGCCAGCAGAAGAACCGGGACAGGGAATTCACCCCTCCACTTT	CASRRTGTGNSPLHF
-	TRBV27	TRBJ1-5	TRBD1	TGTGCCAGCAGTCCCGATCGACCGACAGGGGGGGATCAGCCCCAGCATTTT	CASSPDRPTGGDQPQHF
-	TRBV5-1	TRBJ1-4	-	TGCGCCAGCAGCTTGGGAGGGTCCGCAACTAATGAAAAACTGTTTTTT	CASSLGGSATNEKLFF
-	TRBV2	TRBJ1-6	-	TGTGCCAGCAGTATTACAGGAACGAATTCACCCCTCCACTTT	CASSITGTNSPLHF
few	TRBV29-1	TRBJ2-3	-	TGCAGCGTTGAGACAGGCCCGGGGACAGATACGCAGTATTTT	CSVETGPGTDTQYF
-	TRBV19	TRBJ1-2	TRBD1	TGTGCCAGTAGGGCGACAGGGGGCAATGGCTACACCTTC	CASRATGGNGYTF
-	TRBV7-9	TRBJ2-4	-	TGTGCCAGCAGCCCCCCCCTGGGCATCCTAGCCAAAAACATTCAGTACTTC	CASSPPLGILAKNIQYF
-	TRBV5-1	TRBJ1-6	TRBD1	TGCGCCAGCAGCTCCTCCGGGACAGGGGAAGGGAATTCACCCCTCCACTTT	CASSSSGTGEGNSPLHF
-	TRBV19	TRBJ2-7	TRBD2	TGTGCCAGTAGTTTTTCTAGTAGCGGGAGGGCCACTTACGAGCAGTACTTC	CASSFSSSGRATYEQYF
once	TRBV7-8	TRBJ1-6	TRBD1	TGTGCCAGCAGCTTACAGGGGGCCGGTTCACCCCTCCACTTT	CASSLQGAGSPLHF
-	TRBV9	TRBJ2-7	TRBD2	TGTGCCAGCAGCCCCCGGGGTGGGGCGGGAGGCGAGCAGTACTTC	CASSPRGGAGGEQYF
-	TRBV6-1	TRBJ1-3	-	TGTGCCAGCCTCTGGGGGGGGTCTGGAAACACCATATATTTT	CASLWGGSGNTIYF
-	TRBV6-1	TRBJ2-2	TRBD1	TGTGCCAGCACTGGACAGGGAATCGGCACCGGGGAGCTGTTTTTT	CASTGQGIGTGELFF
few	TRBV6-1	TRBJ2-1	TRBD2	TGTGCCAGCAGTGACGGGACTAGCGGGAGGGCGGGGAATGAGCAGTTCTTC	CASSDGTSGRAGNEQFF
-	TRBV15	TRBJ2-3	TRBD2	TGTGCCACCAGCAGAGATGTTCCAGCGGGAGGAGTGGGTACGCAGTATTTT	CATSRDVPAGGVGTQYF
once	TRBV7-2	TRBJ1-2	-	TGTGCCAGCAGCTTAGGTGGACAGAACTATGGCTACACCTTC	CASSLGGQNYGYTF
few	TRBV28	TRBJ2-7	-	TGTGCCAGCAGGTCGGGGATCTACTCCTACGAGCAGTACTTC	CASRSGIYSYEQYF
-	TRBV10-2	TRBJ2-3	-	TGCGCCAGCAGTCCCCTACTAGTCACAGATACGCAGTATTTT	CASSPLLVTDTQYF
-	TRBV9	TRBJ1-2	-	TGTGCCAGCAGCGTAAGGCAGGGTGGTGGCTACACCTTC	CASSVRQGGGYTF
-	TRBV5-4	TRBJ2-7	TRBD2	TGTGCCAGCAGCCCCGGGACTAGCGGGATGTCCTACGAGCAGTACTTC	CASSPGTSGMSYEQYF
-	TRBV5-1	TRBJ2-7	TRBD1	TGCGCCAGCAGCGTGGGACAGGGGTCCTACGAGCAGTACTTC	CASSVGQGSYEQYF
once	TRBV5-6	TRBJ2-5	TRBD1	TGTGCCAGCAGCTCCGGGACAGCACAAGAGACCCAGTACTTC	CASSSGTAQETQYF
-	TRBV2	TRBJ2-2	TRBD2	TGTGCCAGCAGTAAGACCCGGAGCGGGAGAACCGGGGAGCTGTTTTTT	CASSKTRSGRTGELFF
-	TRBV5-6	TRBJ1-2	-	TGTGCCAGCAGTTCGCAGGGGACCTATGGCTACACCTTC	CASSSQGTYGYTF
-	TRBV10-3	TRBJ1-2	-	TGTGCCATCAGCGTCGGGGAGAACTATGGCTACACCTTC	CAISVGENYGYTF
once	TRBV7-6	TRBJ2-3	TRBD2	TGTGCCAGCAGCTTAGTACAAGCGGGGGGGCCAAATACGCAGTATTTT	CASSLVQAGGPNTQYF
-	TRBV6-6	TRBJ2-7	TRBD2	TGTGCCAGCAGACCCTCCCTAGCGGGAGAGGGAGAGCAGTACTTC	CASRPSLAGEGEQYF